Below are 5 T cell receptor beta chains sequenced from a single sample in a study of T cell responses to AZD1222 COVID-19 vaccine. Profiling relied on immunoSEQ multiplex PCR, and the TCRdb table lists in-frame clones only, not all of them. The sample has approximately 28,000 clones; around 92% are singletons. The source was peripheral blood, collected 28 days after the second AZD1222 dose. Every receptor here comes from an adult who received the AZD1222 COVID-19 vaccine.

For the CDR3, the DNA is TGTGCCAGCAGTGCGGGATGGTACGAGCAGTACTTC. It yields the protein CASSAGWYEQYF. The chain joins TRBV2 to TRBJ2-7; TRBD2 might be the D (5 bases). Trimming took off 4 bases at V and 4 bases at J, with 8 bases between the two ends. This CDR3 is 12 amino acids long. CDR1 and CDR2 from the germline V gene are SNHLY and FYNNEI.

This clone was counted a single time. This rearrangement joins TRBV11-1 to TRBJ1-4; tentatively, D is TRBD1 (5 bases). CDR3 length equals 15 residues. The V and J ends lost 1 base and 5 bases respectively, with 11 bases between them. Germline assignment: CDR1 SGHAT and CDR2 FQDESV (reference sequence). The CDR3 bases are TGTGCCAGCAGCTTAGATGGGACGGAAAATGAAAAACTGTTTTTT. This codes for CASSLDGTENEKLFF.

The V gene is TRBV21-1, the J gene TRBJ1-2. TRBV21-1 is reported as a pseudogene. This CDR3 has 19 residues. CDR3 sequence: CASSDLKPPQIGPQGLYTF. CDR3 nucleotides: TGTGCCAGCAGCGACCTTAAGCCCCCCCAGATTGGTCCGCAAGGACTCTACACCTTC.

DNA of the CDR3: TGTGCCAGCAGGAGCGGACAGGTTTATCAGCCCCAGCATTTT. Its translation: CASRSGQVYQPQHF. This chain uses TRBV28 with TRBJ1-5; 7 bases are a match to TRBD1. CDR1 and CDR2 from the germline V gene are MDHEN and SYDVKM. This CDR3 comprises 14 residues. Losses at the gene ends were 6 bases for V and 5 bases for J; bases not matched to a gene: 7.

Only one count was recorded for this clone. The chain uses TRBV7-9 and TRBJ2-7; D possibly corresponds to TRBD2 (6 bases). The length of the CDR3 is 15 residues. The germline V and J ends were trimmed by 3 bases and 9 bases, with 21 bases remaining between them. The V gene's germline CDR1 is SEHNR and CDR2 FQNEAQ (reference sequence). The CDR3 protein is CASSFRGGAGSGQYF. The CDR3 DNA follows: TGTGCCAGCAGCTTTCGGGGAGGAGCCGGGAGTGGGCAGTACTTC.